The source of this T cell receptor (beta chain) is a study of Ad26.COV2.S vaccination and SARS-CoV-2 variants. On the study more broadly: Ad26.COV2.S shots went into the muscle once or twice, 56 days apart. Study findings and constraints: Placebo recipients and vaccine recipients were similar in non-spike TCR breadth.

Notes on this clone: Antigen specificity is unknown.

Noted treatment: about 20 received Ad26.COV2.S at low or high dose, single or two shots; about 5 received placebo; per-sample allocation not given. Samples were taken on day 63 after the first vaccine or placebo injection. An adult of 18-55 years in Boston served as donor. Assay used: immunoSEQ multiplex PCR; TCRdb lists only in-frame clones, some missing. The sample lists some 410,000 clones; approximately 92% were seen once. Looked up from germline, CDR1 is SEHNR and CDR2 is FQNEAQ (reference sequence). The CDR3 is 15 amino acids. V was clipped by 6 bases and J by 5 bases, with 19 bases between them.

The receptor comes from a person aged 18-65 years who received the Ad26.COV2.S COVID-19 vaccine or a placebo. The chain uses TRBV7-9 and TRBJ1-2, with unresolved D. Material: peripheral blood, obtained in a trial of Ad26.COV2.S vaccine versus placebo. DNA for the CDR3: TGTGCCAGCAGTCCCAGTCGAGTCCAGGATTATGGCTACACCTTC. Translated: CASSPSRVQDYGYTF.